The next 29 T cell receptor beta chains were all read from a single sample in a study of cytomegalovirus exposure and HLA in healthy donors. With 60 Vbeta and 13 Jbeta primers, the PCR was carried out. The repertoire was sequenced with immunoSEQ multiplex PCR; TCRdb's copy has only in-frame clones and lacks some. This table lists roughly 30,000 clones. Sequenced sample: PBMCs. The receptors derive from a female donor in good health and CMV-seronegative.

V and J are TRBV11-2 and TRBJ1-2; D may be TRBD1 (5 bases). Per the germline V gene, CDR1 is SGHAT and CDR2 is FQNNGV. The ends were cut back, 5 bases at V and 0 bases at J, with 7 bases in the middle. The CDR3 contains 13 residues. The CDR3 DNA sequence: TGTGCCAGCAGCGAGGACACTAACTATGGCTACACCTTC. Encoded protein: CASSEDTNYGYTF.

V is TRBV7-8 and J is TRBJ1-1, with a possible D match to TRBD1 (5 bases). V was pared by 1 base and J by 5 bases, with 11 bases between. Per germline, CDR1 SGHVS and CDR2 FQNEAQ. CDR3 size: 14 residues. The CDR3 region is CASSLGHGGTEAFF. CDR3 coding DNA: TGTGCCAGCAGCTTAGGTCATGGGGGGACTGAAGCTTTCTTT.

CDR3 protein: CASSEASRIEAFF. The CDR3 nucleotides are TGTGCCAGCAGTGAAGCGTCGAGGATTGAAGCTTTCTTT. The rearrangement links TRBV6-1 to TRBJ1-1; D gene unclear. This CDR3 has 13 residues. Trimming left V 0 bases short and J 7 bases short, with 9 bases between. Germline lookup yields CDR1 MNHNS and CDR2 SASEGT.

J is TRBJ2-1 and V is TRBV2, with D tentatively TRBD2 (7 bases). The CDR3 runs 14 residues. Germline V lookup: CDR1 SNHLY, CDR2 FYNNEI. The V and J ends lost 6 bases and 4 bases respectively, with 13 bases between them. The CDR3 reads CASRSRGAYNEQFF. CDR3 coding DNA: TGTGCCAGCAGGAGCCGGGGGGCGTACAATGAGCAGTTCTTC.

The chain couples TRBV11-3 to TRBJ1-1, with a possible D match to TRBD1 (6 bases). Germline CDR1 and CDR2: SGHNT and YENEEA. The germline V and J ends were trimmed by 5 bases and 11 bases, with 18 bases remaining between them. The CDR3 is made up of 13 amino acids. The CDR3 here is CASSTQQGIRAFF. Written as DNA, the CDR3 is TGTGCCAGCAGCACACAACAGGGTATTCGGGCTTTCTTT.

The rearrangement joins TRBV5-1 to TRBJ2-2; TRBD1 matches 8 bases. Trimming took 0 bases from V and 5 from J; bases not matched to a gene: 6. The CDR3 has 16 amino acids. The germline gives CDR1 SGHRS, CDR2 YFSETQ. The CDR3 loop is CASSLAGQGRTGELFF. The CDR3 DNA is TGCGCCAGCAGCTTGGCCGGACAGGGACGAACCGGGGAGCTGTTTTTT.

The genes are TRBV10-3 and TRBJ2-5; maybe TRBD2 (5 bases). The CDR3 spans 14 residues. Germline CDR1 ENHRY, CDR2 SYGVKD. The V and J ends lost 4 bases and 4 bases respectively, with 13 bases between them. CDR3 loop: CAISADLGVETQYF. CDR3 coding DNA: TGTGCCATCAGTGCGGACTTGGGCGTAGAGACCCAGTACTTC.

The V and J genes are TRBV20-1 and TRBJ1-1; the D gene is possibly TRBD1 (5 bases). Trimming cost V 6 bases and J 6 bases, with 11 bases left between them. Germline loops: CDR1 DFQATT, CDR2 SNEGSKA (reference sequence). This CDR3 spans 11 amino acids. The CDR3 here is CSAPGLSEAFF. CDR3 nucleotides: TGCAGTGCGCCAGGGTTGTCTGAAGCTTTCTTT.

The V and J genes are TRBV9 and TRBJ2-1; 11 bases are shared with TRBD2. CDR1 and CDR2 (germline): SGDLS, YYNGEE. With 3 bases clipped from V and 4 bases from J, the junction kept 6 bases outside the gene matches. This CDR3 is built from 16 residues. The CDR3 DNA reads TGTGCCAGCAGCGCCAATAGCGGGGGGGGGTACAATGAGCAGTTCTTC. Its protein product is CASSANSGGGYNEQFF.

The CDR3 region is CASSRNPGEQFF. The CDR3 nucleotides are TGTGCCAGCTCACGCAACCCGGGGGAGCAGTTCTTC. V and J are TRBV18 and TRBJ2-1, with D possibly matching TRBD2 (5 bases). Trimming took off 4 bases at V and 10 bases at J, with 11 bases between the two ends. CDR1 is KGHSH and CDR2 is LQKENI in the germline V gene. The CDR3 totals 12 residues. The full variable domain, its missing parts supplied by reference TRBV18 and TRBJ2-1, is NAGVMQNPRHLVRRRGQEARLRCSPMKGHSHVYWYRQLPEEGLKFMVYLQKENIIDESGMPKERFSAEFPKEGPSILRIQQVVRGDSAAYFCASSRNPGEQFFGPGTRLTVL.

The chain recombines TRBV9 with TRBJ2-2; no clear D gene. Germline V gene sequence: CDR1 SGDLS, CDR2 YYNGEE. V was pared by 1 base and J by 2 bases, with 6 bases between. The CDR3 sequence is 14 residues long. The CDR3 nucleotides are TGTGCCAGCAGCGTATCATCCAACACCGGGGAGCTGTTTTTT. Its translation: CASSVSSNTGELFF.

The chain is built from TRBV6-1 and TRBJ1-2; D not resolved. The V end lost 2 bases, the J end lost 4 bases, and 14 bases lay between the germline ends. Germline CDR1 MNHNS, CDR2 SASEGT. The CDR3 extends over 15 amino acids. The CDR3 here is CASSEWEGTIYGYTF. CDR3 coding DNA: TGTGCCAGCAGTGAATGGGAGGGAACGATCTATGGCTACACCTTC.

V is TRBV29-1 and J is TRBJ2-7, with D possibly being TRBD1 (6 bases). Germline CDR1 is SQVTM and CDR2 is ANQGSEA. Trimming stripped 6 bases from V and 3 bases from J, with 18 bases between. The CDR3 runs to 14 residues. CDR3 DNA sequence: TGCAGCGTCGACAAGGGGGTAGGGAACTACGAGCAGTACTTC. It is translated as CSVDKGVGNYEQYF.

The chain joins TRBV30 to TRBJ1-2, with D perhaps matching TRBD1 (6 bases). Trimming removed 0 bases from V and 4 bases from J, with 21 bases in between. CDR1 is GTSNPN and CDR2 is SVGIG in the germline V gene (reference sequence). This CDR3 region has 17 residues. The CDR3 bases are TGTGCCTGGAGTGTACATCGGGGGGCAGGTTCTGGCTATGGCTACACCTTC. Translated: CAWSVHRGAGSGYGYTF.

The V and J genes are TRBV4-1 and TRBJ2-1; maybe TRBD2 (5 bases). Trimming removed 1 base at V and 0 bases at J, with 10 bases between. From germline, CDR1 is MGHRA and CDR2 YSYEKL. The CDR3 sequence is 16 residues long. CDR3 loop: CASSQVGKTSYNEQFF. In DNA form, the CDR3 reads TGCGCCAGCAGCCAAGTCGGGAAAACCTCCTACAATGAGCAGTTCTTC.

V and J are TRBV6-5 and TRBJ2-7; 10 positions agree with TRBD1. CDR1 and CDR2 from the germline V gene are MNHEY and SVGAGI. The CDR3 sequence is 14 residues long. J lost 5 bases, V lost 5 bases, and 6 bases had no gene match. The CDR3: CASSPDRGLNEQYF. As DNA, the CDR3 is TGTGCCAGCAGTCCTGACAGGGGGCTTAACGAGCAGTACTTC.

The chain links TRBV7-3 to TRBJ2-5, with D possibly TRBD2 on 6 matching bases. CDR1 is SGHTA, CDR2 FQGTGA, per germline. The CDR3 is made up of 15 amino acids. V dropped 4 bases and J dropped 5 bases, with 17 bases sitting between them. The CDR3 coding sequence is TGTGCCAGCAGCTCGCGGGGTACAGTGGCGGAGACCCAGTACTTC. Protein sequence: CASSSRGTVAETQYF.

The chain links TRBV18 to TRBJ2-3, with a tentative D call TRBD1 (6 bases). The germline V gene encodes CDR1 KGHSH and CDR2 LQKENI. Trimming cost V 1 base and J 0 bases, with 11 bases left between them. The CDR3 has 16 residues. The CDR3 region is CASSPLQGTSTDTQYF. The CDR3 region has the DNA TGTGCCAGCTCACCACTACAGGGAACTAGCACAGATACGCAGTATTTT.

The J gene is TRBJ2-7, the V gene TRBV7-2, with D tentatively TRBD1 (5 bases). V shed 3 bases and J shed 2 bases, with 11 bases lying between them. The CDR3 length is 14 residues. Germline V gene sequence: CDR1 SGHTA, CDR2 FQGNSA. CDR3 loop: CASSFLLGAYEQYF. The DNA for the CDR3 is TGTGCCAGCAGCTTTTTGTTAGGGGCCTACGAGCAGTACTTC.

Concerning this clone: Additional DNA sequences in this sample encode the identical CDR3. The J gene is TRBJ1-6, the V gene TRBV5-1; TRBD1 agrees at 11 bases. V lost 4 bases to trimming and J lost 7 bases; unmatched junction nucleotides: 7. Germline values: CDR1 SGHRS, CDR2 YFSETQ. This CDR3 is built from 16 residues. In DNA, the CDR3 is TGCGCCAGCAGCCAAGGGACAGGGGGAGGGAATTCACCCCTCCACTTT. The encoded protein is CASSQGTGGGNSPLHF.

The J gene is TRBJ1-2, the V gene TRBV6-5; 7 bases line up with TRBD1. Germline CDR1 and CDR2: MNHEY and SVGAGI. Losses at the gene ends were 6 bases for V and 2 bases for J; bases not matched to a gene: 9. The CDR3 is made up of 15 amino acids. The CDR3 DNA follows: TGTGCCAGCAGGTTAGACAGGGCAGGGAACTATGGCTACACCTTC. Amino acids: CASRLDRAGNYGYTF.

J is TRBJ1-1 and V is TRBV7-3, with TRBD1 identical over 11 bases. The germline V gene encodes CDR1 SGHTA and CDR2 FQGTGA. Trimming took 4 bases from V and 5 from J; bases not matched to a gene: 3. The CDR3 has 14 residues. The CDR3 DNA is TGTGCCAGCAGCTCGGACAGGGGGCGAACTGAAGCTTTCTTT. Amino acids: CASSSDRGRTEAFF.

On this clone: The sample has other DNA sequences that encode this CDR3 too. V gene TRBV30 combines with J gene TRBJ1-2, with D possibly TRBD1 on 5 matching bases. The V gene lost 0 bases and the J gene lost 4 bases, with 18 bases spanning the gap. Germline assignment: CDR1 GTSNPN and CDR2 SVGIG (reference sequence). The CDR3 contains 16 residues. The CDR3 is CAWSVNGARRGYGYTF. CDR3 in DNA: TGTGCCTGGAGTGTTAATGGGGCACGGCGAGGCTATGGCTACACCTTC.

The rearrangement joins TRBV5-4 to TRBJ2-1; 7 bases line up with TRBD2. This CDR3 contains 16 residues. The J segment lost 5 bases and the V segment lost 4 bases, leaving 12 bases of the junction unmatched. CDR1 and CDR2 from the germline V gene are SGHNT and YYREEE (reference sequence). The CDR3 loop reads CASSPGYGGRDNEQFF. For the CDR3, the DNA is TGTGCCAGCAGCCCGGGGTACGGGGGGAGAGACAATGAGCAGTTCTTC.

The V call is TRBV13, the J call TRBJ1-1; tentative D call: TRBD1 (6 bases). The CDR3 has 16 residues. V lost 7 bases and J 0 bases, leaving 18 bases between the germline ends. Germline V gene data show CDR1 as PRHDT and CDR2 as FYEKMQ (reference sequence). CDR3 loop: CASTYRLGAVNTEAFF. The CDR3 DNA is TGTGCCAGCACCTACCGCCTGGGGGCTGTGAACACTGAAGCTTTCTTT. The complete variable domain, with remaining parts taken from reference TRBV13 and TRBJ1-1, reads AAGVIQSPRHLIKEKRETATLKCYPIPRHDTVYWYQQGPGQDPQFLISFYEKMQSDKGSIPDRFSAQQFSDYHSELNMSSLELGDSALYFCASTYRLGAVNTEAFFGQGTRLTVV.

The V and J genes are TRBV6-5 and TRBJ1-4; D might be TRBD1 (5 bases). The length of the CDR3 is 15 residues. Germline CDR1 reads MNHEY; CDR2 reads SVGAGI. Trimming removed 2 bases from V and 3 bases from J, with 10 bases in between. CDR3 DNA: TGTGCCAGCAGTTACGGGGGGGATGCTAATGAAAAACTGTTTTTT. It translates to CASSYGGDANEKLFF.

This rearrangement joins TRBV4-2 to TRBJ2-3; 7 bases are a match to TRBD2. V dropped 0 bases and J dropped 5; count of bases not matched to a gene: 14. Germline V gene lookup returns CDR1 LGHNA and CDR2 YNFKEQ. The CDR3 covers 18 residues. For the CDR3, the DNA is TGTGCCAGCAGCCAAGACAACCCTAGGCGGGGGAGGCAAGATACGCAGTATTTT. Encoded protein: CASSQDNPRRGRQDTQYF.

This CDR3 is CSALRGYEQYF. The CDR3 bases are TGCAGTGCCCTTAGAGGATACGAGCAGTACTTC. The V gene is TRBV20-1, the J gene TRBJ2-7; D is undetermined. V was trimmed by 6 bases and J by 4 bases, leaving 10 bases between them. This CDR3 region has 11 residues. Germline V gene sequence: CDR1 DFQATT, CDR2 SNEGSKA (reference sequence).

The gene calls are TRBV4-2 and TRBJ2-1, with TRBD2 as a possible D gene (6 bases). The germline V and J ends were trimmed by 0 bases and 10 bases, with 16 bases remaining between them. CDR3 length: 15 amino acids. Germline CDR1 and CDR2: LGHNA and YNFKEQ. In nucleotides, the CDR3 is TGTGCCAGCAGCCAAGATTGGGGATCTCGGGGGGAGCAGTTCTTC. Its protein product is CASSQDWGSRGEQFF.